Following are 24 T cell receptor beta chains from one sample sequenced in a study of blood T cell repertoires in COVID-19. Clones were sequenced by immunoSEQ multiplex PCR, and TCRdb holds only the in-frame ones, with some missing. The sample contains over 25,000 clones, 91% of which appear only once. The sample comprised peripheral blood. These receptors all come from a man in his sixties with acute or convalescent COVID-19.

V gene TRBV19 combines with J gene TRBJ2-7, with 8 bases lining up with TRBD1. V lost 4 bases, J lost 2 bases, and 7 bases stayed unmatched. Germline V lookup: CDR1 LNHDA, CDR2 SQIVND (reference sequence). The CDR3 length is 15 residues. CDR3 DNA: TGTGCCAGTAGTACCCAGGGGGCTTTAACCTACGAGCAGTACTTC. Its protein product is CASSTQGALTYEQYF. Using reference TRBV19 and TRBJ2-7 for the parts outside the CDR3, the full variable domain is DGGITQSPKYLFRKEGQNVTLSCEQNLNHDAMYWYRQDPGQGLRLIYYSQIVNDFQKGDIAEGYSVSREKKESFPLTVTSAQKNPTAFYLCASSTQGALTYEQYFGPGTRLTVT.

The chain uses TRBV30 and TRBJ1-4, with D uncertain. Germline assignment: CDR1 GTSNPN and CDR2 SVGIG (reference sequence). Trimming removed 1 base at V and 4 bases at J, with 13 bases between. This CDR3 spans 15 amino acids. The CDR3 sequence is CAWSDTASNNEKLFF. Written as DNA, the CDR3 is TGTGCCTGGAGTGATACAGCAAGCAATAATGAAAAACTGTTTTTT.

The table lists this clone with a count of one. The CDR3, as DNA: TGCGCCAGCAGCTTGGCTGGACTAGCCACCTACAATGAGCAGTTCTTC. Its protein product is CASSLAGLATYNEQFF. The chain employs TRBV5-1 and TRBJ2-1; 8 nucleotides line up with TRBD2. Germline values: CDR1 SGHRS, CDR2 YFSETQ. Germline trimming cut 0 bases from V and 2 bases from J; bases unmatched to any gene: 4. The length of the CDR3 is 16 residues.

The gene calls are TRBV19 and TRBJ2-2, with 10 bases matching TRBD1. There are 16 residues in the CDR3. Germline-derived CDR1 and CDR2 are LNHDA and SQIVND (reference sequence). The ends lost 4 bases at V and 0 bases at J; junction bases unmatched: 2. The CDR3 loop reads CASSKGQGANTGELFF. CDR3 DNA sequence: TGTGCCAGTAGTAAAGGACAGGGGGCGAACACCGGGGAGCTGTTTTTT.

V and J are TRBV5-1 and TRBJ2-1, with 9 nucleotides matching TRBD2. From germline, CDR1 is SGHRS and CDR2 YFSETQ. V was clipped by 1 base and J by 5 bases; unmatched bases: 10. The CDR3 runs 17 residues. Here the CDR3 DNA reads TGCGCCAGCAGCTTGAGCACTAGCGGGTCCCTAGACAATGAGCAGTTCTTC. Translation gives CASSLSTSGSLDNEQFF. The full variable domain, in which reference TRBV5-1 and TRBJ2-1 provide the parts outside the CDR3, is KAGVTQTPRYLIKTRGQQVTLSCSPISGHRSVSWYQQTPGQGLQFLFEYFSETQRNKGNFPGRFSGRQFSNSRSEMNVSTLELGDSALYLCASSLSTSGSLDNEQFFGPGTRLTVL.

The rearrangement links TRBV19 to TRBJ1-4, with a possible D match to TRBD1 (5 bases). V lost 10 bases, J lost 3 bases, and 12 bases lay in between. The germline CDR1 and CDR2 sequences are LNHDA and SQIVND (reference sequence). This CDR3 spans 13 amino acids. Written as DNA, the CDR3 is TGTGCCACCGGTGGGGCGGCTAATGAAAAACTGTTTTTT. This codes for CATGGAANEKLFF.

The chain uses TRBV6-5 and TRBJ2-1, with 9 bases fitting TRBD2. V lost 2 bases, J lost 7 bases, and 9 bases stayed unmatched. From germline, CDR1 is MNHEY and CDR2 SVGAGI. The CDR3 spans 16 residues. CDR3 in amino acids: CASSYGGSGSVNEQFF. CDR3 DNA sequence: TGTGCCAGCAGTTACGGTGGTAGCGGGAGTGTGAATGAGCAGTTCTTC.

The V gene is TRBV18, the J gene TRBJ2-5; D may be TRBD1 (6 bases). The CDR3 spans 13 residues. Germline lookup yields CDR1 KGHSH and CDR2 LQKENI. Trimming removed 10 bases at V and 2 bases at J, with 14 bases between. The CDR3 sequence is CATQQGQQETQYF. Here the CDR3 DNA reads TGTGCCACCCAACAGGGACAACAAGAGACCCAGTACTTC.

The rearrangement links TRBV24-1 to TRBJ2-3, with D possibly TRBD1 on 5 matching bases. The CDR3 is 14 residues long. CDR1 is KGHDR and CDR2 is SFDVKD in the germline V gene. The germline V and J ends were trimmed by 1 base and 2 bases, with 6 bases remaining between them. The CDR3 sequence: CATSDFRDTDTQYF. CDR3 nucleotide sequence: TGTGCCACCAGTGATTTCAGGGACACAGATACGCAGTATTTT.

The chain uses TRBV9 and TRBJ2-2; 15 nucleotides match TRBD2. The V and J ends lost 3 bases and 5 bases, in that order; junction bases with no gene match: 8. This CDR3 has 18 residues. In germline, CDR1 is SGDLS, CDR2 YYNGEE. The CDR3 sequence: CASSEGLAGGGPTGELFF. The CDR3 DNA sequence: TGTGCCAGCAGCGAGGGACTAGCGGGAGGAGGGCCAACCGGGGAGCTGTTTTTT.

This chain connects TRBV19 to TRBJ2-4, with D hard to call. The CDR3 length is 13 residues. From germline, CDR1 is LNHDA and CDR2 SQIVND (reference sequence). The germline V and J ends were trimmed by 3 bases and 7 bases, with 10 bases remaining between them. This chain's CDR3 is CASSIEEENIQYF. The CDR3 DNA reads TGTGCCAGTAGTATTGAAGAGGAGAACATTCAGTACTTC.

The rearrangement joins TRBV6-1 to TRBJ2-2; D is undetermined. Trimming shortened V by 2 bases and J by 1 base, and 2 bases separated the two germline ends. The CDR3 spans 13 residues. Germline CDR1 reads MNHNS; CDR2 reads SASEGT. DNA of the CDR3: TGTGCCAGCAGTGAACTGAACACCGGGGAGCTGTTTTTT. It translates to CASSELNTGELFF.

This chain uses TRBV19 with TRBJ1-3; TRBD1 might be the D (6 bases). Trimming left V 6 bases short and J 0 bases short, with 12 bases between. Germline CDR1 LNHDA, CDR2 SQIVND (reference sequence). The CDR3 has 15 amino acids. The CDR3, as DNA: TGTGCCAGTAGCGTCGGGACAAACTCTGGAAACACCATATATTTT. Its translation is CASSVGTNSGNTIYF. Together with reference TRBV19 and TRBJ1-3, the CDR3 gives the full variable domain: DGGITQSPKYLFRKEGQNVTLSCEQNLNHDAMYWYRQDPGQGLRLIYYSQIVNDFQKGDIAEGYSVSREKKESFPLTVTSAQKNPTAFYLCASSVGTNSGNTIYFGEGSWLTVV.

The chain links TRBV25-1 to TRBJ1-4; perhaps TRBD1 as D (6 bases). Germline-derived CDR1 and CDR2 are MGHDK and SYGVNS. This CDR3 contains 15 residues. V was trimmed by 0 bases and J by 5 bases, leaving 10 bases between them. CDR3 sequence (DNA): TGTGCCAGCAGTGAATATAGGGGGTCAAATGAAAAACTGTTTTTT. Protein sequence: CASSEYRGSNEKLFF.

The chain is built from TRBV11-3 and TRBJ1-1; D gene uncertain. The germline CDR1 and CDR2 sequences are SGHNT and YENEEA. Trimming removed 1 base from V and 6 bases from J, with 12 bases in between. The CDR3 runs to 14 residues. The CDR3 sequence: CASSLVGLDAEAFF. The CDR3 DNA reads TGTGCCAGCAGCTTAGTTGGGCTTGACGCTGAAGCTTTCTTT.

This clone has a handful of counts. The CDR3 DNA is TGTGCCAGCAGCTTTATCGAATCGCGAGCTTTCTTT. Amino acid sequence: CASSFIESRAFF. The chain has TRBV5-8 and TRBJ1-1; D ambiguous. Germline CDR1 SGHTS, CDR2 YDEGEE. V shed 2 bases and J shed 10 bases, with 12 bases lying between them. CDR3 length: 12 residues. Full variable domain (remainder filled in from reference TRBV5-8 and TRBJ1-1): EAGVTQSPTHLIKTRGQQATLRCSPISGHTSVYWYQQALGLGLQFLLWYDEGEERNRGNFPPRFSGRQFPNYSSELNVNALELEDSALYLCASSFIESRAFFGQGTRLTVV.

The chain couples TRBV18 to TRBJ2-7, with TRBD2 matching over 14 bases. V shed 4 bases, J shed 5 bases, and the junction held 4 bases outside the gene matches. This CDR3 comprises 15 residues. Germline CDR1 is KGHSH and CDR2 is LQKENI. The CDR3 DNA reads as TGTGCCAGCTCACAATCGGGACTAGCGGGAGACGAGCAGTACTTC. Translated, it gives CASSQSGLAGDEQYF.

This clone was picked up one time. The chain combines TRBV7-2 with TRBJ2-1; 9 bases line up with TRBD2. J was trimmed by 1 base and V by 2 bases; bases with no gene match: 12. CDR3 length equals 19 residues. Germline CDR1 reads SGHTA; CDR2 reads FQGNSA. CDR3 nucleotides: TGTGCCAGCAGCTTAAACAACCGTCGGAGCGGGAGGTCCTACAATGAGCAGTTCTTC. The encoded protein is CASSLNNRRSGRSYNEQFF.

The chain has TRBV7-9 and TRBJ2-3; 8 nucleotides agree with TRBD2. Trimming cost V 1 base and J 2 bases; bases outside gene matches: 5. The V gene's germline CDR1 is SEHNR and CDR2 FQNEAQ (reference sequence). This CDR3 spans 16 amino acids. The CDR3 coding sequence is TGTGCCAGCAGCTTAGGTCTAGCGGGCTACACAGATACGCAGTATTTT. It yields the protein CASSLGLAGYTDTQYF.

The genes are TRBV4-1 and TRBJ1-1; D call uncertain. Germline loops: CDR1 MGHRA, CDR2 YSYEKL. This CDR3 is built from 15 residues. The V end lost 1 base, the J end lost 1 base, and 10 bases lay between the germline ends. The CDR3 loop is CASSQVGVRNTEAFF. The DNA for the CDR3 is TGCGCCAGCAGCCAAGTCGGTGTCCGGAACACTGAAGCTTTCTTT.

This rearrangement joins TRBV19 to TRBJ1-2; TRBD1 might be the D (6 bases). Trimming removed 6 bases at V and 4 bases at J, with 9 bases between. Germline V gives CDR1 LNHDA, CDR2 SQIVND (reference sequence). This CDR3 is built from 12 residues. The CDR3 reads CASSNRVYGYTF. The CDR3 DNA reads TGTGCCAGTAGCAACAGGGTCTATGGCTACACCTTC.

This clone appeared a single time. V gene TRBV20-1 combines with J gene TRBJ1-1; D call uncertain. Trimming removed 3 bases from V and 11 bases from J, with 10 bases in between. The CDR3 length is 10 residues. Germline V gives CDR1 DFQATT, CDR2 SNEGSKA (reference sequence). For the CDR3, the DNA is TGCAGTGCTAGTTACGGGAATGCTTTCTTT. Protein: CSASYGNAFF.

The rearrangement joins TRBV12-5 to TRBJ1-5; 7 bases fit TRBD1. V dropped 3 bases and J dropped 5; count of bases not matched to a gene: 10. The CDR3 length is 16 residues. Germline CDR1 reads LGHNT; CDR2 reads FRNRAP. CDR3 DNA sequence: TGTGCTAGTGGTTTTCAACAGGGGCCCTTGCATCAGCCCCAGCATTTT. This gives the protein CASGFQQGPLHQPQHF.

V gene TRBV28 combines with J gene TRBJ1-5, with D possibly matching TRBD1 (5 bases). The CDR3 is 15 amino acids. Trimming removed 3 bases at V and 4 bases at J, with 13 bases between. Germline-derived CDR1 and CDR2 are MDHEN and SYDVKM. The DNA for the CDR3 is TGTGCCAGCAGTTTGGGCAGGGTTGGTAATCAGCCCCAGCATTTT. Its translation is CASSLGRVGNQPQHF.